These 24 T cell receptor beta chains originate from one sample sequenced in a study of blood T cell repertoires in COVID-19. Profiling relied on immunoSEQ multiplex PCR, and the TCRdb table lists in-frame clones only, not all of them. Of approximately 200,000 clones listed, around 87% are singletons. The specimen was PBMCs or T cells enriched from blood (not recorded which). Receptors were obtained from a young man in a cohort exposed to, infected with or recovered from COVID-19 (not recorded which).

The chain uses TRBV7-9 and TRBJ1-4, with no clear D. Per the germline V gene, CDR1 is SEHNR and CDR2 is FQNEAQ (reference sequence). The V end was cut by 5 bases, the J end by 3 bases, with 16 bases between. CDR3 length equals 16 residues. As DNA, the CDR3 is TGTGCCAGCAGCCGCGTGAGGGAGTATCCTAATGAAAAACTGTTTTTT. Its protein is CASSRVREYPNEKLFF.

The CDR3 is CASSETTTDTQYF. The CDR3 DNA reads as TGTGCCAGCAGTGAGACTACCACAGATACGCAGTATTTT. The genes are TRBV12-3 or TRBV12-4 and TRBJ2-3, with D maybe TRBD2 (5 bases). V lost 5 bases, J lost 2 bases, and 8 bases lay in between. The CDR3 contains 13 residues.

This chain joins TRBV24-1 and TRBJ2-2, with 11 bases aligning to TRBD1. CDR3 size: 15 residues. V lost 7 bases and J lost 4; bases outside the gene matches: 4. Germline lookup yields CDR1 KGHDR and CDR2 SFDVKD. The CDR3, as DNA: TGTGCCACCAGGGGGACAGGGGGAATCACCGGGGAGCTGTTTTTT. It is translated as CATRGTGGITGELFF.

This clone occurred once. The chain employs TRBV21-1 and TRBJ1-1; the table's TRBD1 call for D was not verified on the DNA. TRBV21-1 is a pseudogene segment. The CDR3 runs to 19 residues. CDR3 in DNA: TGTGCCAGCAGCATCATCCCCCCGGGACAGGAAATCCGAGGCACTGAAGCTTTCTTT. Amino acid sequence: CASSIIPPGQEIRGTEAFF.

The gene calls are TRBV18 and TRBJ2-1, with D unresolved. The CDR3 has 13 residues. V was pared by 5 bases and J by 5 bases, with 10 bases between. Germline CDR1 is KGHSH and CDR2 is LQKENI. This chain's CDR3 is CASSNLLHNEQFF. CDR3 in DNA: TGTGCCAGCTCAAACCTATTACACAATGAGCAGTTCTTC.

This chain connects TRBV3-1 (or the pseudogene TRBV3-2) to TRBJ2-7; TRBD1 agrees at 10 bases. The V gene's germline CDR1 is LGHDT and CDR2 YNNKEL (reference sequence). Germline trimming cut 1 base from V and 4 bases from J; bases unmatched to any gene: 4. The CDR3 totals 15 residues. In DNA, the CDR3 is TGTGCCAGCAGCCAAGCCGGGACAGGGGCGTACGAGCAGTACTTC. It is translated as CASSQAGTGAYEQYF.

The chain combines TRBV7-3 with TRBJ2-2, with D possibly TRBD1 on 5 matching bases. Trimming removed 2 bases from V and 3 bases from J, with 7 bases in between. Germline V gene lookup returns CDR1 SGHTA and CDR2 FQGTGA. CDR3 length: 14 amino acids. The CDR3: CASSLDSYTGELFF. The CDR3 DNA sequence: TGTGCCAGCAGCTTAGACAGTTACACCGGGGAGCTGTTTTTT.

Notes on this clone: At one end, the junction sequence differs from germline, possibly due to a read error. CDR3 in amino acids: CASSLGGRGLAGSEGMNEQFF. The CDR3, as DNA: TGTGCTAGCAGCTTAGGGGGTAGGGGACTAGCGGGATCAGAAGGTATGAATGAGCAGTTCTTC. The gene calls are TRBV7-7 and TRBJ2-1; 13 nucleotides align to TRBD2. Germline-derived CDR1 and CDR2 are SSHAT and FNYEAQ (reference sequence). The CDR3 runs to 21 residues.

The genes are TRBV7-6 and TRBJ2-1; 7 nucleotides align to TRBD2. Germline V gives CDR1 SGHVS, CDR2 FNYEAQ. V gave up 4 bases and J gave up 4 bases; unmatched junction bases: 7. The CDR3 consists of 15 residues. The CDR3 DNA sequence: TGTGCCAGCAGCTCCTCTAGCGGCGTATACAATGAGCAGTTCTTC. Translation gives CASSSSSGVYNEQFF.

The rearrangement joins TRBV7-9 to TRBJ2-6; 10 bases fit TRBD1. The CDR3 extends over 17 amino acids. Germline CDR1 SEHNR, CDR2 FQNEAQ (reference sequence). V lost 5 bases and J lost 0; bases outside the gene matches: 4. CDR3 loop: CASSRDRGYSGANVLTF. As DNA, the CDR3 is TGTGCCAGCAGCCGGGACAGGGGATACTCTGGGGCCAACGTCCTGACTTTC. Full variable domain (rest looked up from reference TRBV7-9 and TRBJ2-6): DTGVSQNPRHKITKRGQNVTFRCDPISEHNRLYWYRQTLGQGPEFLTYFQNEAQLEKSRLLSDRFSAERPKGSFSTLEIQRTEQGDSAMYLCASSRDRGYSGANVLTFGAGSRLTVL.

The chain uses TRBV11-2 and TRBJ2-7; no firm D call. The CDR3 has 12 amino acids. V lost 8 bases and J 0 bases, leaving 8 bases between the germline ends. In germline, CDR1 is SGHAT, CDR2 FQNNGV. DNA for the CDR3: TGTGCCAGCGGCAGATACTCCTACGAGCAGTACTTC. Translating gives CASGRYSYEQYF.

V and J are TRBV6-5 and TRBJ1-6, with 8 bases matching TRBD1. CDR1 MNHEY and CDR2 SVGAGI come from the germline V gene. The CDR3 covers 14 residues. J lost 8 bases, V lost 6 bases, and 6 bases had no gene match. The CDR3 DNA sequence: TGTGCCAGCAGCACAGGGGGGGGATATTCACCCCTCCACTTT. Protein product: CASSTGGGYSPLHF.

The chain has TRBV9 and TRBJ2-5; TRBD2 matches 10 bases. Per the germline V gene, CDR1 is SGDLS and CDR2 is YYNGEE. After removal of 0 bases from V and 4 bases from J, the junction contained 6 bases not matched to a gene. This CDR3 comprises 16 residues. The CDR3 DNA reads as TGTGCCAGCAGCGTAGGGCGAGCGGGAGGGCCAGAGACCCAGTACTTC. It yields the protein CASSVGRAGGPETQYF.

CDR3: CASSSRTGISNQPQHF. The CDR3 bases are TGTGCCAGCAGTTCCCGGACAGGGATTAGCAATCAGCCCCAGCATTTT. This chain uses TRBV6-5 with TRBJ1-5, with TRBD1 identical over 8 bases. The CDR3 is made up of 16 amino acids. The V gene end was trimmed by 4 bases and the J gene end by 0 bases; junction bases not matched to a gene: 5. Germline lookup yields CDR1 MNHEY and CDR2 SVGAGI.

The chain carries TRBV24-1 and TRBJ1-5, with 9 bases lining up with TRBD1. V was pared by 5 bases and J by 16 bases, with 11 bases of the junction left unmatched. The CDR3 extends over 13 amino acids. The germline V gene has CDR1 KGHDR and CDR2 SFDVKD. Here the CDR3 reads CATSGPLQGALHF. In DNA form, the CDR3 reads TGTGCCACCAGTGGCCCCCTACAGGGGGCTTTACATTTT.

The chain employs TRBV12-3 or TRBV12-4 and TRBJ1-5; no clear D. V lost 5 bases to trimming and J lost 11 bases, with 10 bases between them. This CDR3 comprises 11 residues. Here the CDR3 reads CASSNTGTQHF. In DNA form, the CDR3 reads TGTGCCAGCAGTAACACCGGGACCCAGCATTTT.

The chain couples TRBV5-1 to TRBJ2-1, with D maybe TRBD1 (6 bases). Trimming removed 0 bases from V and 5 bases from J, with 9 bases in between. Germline V gene lookup returns CDR1 SGHRS and CDR2 YFSETQ. CDR3 length: 14 amino acids. As DNA, the CDR3 is TGCGCCAGCAGCTTGGAGTGGGGGCACAATGAGCAGTTCTTC. It yields the protein CASSLEWGHNEQFF.

J is TRBJ1-2 and V is TRBV4-1; 9 bases agree with TRBD1. V gave up 4 bases and J gave up 1 base; unmatched junction bases: 7. Per the germline V gene, CDR1 is MGHRA and CDR2 is YSYEKL. The length of the CDR3 is 16 residues. The CDR3 region has the DNA TGCGCCAGCAGCCCGGGACAGGGACTGAGTAACTATGGCTACACCTTC. It specifies CASSPGQGLSNYGYTF.

This sequence joins TRBV5-1 and TRBJ2-1; maybe TRBD2 (6 bases). V was clipped by 0 bases and J by 0 bases, with 7 bases between them. The CDR3 sequence is 15 residues long. CDR1 is SGHRS and CDR2 is YFSETQ in the germline V gene. CDR3: CASSLASASYNEQFF. The CDR3 DNA reads as TGCGCCAGCAGCTTGGCTAGCGCCTCCTACAATGAGCAGTTCTTC.

This chain uses TRBV28 with TRBJ1-1; a possible D gene is TRBD1 (6 bases). CDR3 size: 14 residues. Between the trimmed V and J ends, which lost 2 bases and 8 bases, there was a span of 15 bases. Germline lookup yields CDR1 MDHEN and CDR2 SYDVKM. CDR3 DNA: TGTGCCAGCAGTTTAGAGGGGGAGGGCCGCGAAGCTTTCTTT. Translating it yields CASSLEGEGREAFF.

This chain connects TRBV9 to TRBJ2-1, with D possibly being TRBD1 (6 bases). Trimming cost V 2 bases and J 4 bases, with 10 bases left between them. This CDR3 contains 14 residues. The V gene's germline CDR1 is SGDLS and CDR2 YYNGEE. Here the CDR3 reads CASSVGDKYNEQFF. The CDR3, as DNA: TGTGCCAGCAGCGTCGGGGACAAATACAATGAGCAGTTCTTC. The full variable domain, rest sourced from reference TRBV9 and TRBJ2-1, is DSGVTQTPKHLITATGQRVTLRCSPRSGDLSVYWYQQSLDQGLQFLIQYYNGEERAKGNILERFSAQQFPDLHSELNLSSLELGDSALYFCASSVGDKYNEQFFGPGTRLTVL.

The chain employs TRBV18 and TRBJ1-2; 7 nucleotides match TRBD1. The germline gives CDR1 KGHSH, CDR2 LQKENI. J lost 5 bases, V lost 8 bases, and 14 bases had no gene match. The CDR3 has 15 amino acids. CDR3 nucleotides: TGTGCCAGCACCCCACAGGGGAACAACCATTATGGCTACACCTTC. This gives the protein CASTPQGNNHYGYTF.

This clone was detected once. J is TRBJ2-7 and V is TRBV28; D is ambiguous. Per germline, CDR1 MDHEN and CDR2 SYDVKM. Trimming removed 4 bases from V and 4 bases from J, with 8 bases in between. The CDR3 is made up of 12 amino acids. The CDR3 loop is CASSSTVYEQYF. The CDR3 DNA follows: TGTGCCAGCAGTTCGACTGTATACGAGCAGTACTTC.

The CDR3 loop reads CASRPQGITEAFF. The CDR3 nucleotides read TGTGCCAGCCGACCACAGGGGATCACTGAAGCTTTCTTT. The chain couples TRBV6-5 to TRBJ1-1, with 7 bases that match TRBD1. Germline values: CDR1 MNHEY, CDR2 SVGAGI. This CDR3 has 13 amino acids. Unmatched junction bases numbered 7, after V lost 8 bases and J lost 4 bases.